Sequencing of this TCR beta chain was carried out in a study of T-cell reconstitution after alpha-beta-depleted transplantation in children. Findings and caveats of the study: T-cell counts and diversity were attributed mostly to newly produced T cells one year after transplant. Approximately two months post-transplant, alpha-beta T cells reportedly originated from several hundred expanded graft clones.

The authors prepared the TCRbeta library with unique molecular identifiers. In TCRdb, the PCR reads were re-called with MiXCR into one record per CDR3 protein. The table includes some 300,000 distinct CDR3 sequences, 10% detected once. This CDR3 contains 12 residues. Trimming took 2 bases from V and 8 from J, leaving 8 bases between them. The sample holds many counts of this clonotype. As yet, its antigen is unknown. The chain has TRBV12-3 or TRBV12-4 and TRBJ2-3; no definite D call. The receptor was derived from a boy in the first two years of life with acute myeloid leukemia, due to receive a stem cell transplant. Sample: PBMCs, taken before TCRalphabeta/CD19-depleted stem cell transplant. The CDR3 sequence is CASSLIAGTQYF. CDR3 bases: TGTGCCAGCAGTTTAATAGCTGGTACGCAGTATTTT.